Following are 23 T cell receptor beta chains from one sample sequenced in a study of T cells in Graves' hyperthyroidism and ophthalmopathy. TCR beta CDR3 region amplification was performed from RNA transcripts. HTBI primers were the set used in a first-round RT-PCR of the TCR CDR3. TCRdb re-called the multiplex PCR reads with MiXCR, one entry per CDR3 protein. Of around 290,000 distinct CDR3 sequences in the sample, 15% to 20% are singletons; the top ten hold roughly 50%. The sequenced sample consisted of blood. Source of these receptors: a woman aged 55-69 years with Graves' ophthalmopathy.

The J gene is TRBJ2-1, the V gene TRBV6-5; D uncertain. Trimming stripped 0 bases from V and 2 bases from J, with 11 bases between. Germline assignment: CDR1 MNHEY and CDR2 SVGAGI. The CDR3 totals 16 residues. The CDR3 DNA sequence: TGTGCCAGCAGTTACTCCTGGCCCGGAACCTACAATGAGCAGTTCTTC. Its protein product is CASSYSWPGTYNEQFF.

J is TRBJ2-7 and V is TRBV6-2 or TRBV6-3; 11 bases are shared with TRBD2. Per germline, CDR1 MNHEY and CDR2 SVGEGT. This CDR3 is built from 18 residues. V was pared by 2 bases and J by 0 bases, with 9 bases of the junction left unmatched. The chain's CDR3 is CASSYGPSGRTSSYEQYF. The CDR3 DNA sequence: TGTGCCAGCAGTTACGGGCCTAGCGGGAGGACTAGCTCCTACGAGCAGTACTTC.

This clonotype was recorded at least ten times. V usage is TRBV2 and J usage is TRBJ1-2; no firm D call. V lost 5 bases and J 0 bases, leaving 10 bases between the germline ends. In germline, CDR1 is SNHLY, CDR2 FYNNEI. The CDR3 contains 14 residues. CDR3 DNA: TGTGCCAGCAGTTGGCAATCTTCTAACTATGGCTACACCTTC. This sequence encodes CASSWQSSNYGYTF.

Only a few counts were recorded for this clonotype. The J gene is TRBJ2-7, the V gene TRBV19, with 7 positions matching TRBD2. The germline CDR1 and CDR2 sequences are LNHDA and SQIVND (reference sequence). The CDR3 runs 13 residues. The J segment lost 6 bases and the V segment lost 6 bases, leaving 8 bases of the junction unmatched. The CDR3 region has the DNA TGTGCCAGTAGGGGGAAGCGGGAAGGCGAGCAGTACTTC. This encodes CASRGKREGEQYF.

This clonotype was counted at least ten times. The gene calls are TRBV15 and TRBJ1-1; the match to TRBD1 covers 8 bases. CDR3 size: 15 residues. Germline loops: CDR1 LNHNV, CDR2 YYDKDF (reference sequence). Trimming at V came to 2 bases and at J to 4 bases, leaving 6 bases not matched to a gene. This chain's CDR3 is CATSRQNTGGTEAFF. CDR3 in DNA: TGTGCCACCAGCAGACAGAATACAGGGGGCACTGAAGCTTTCTTT. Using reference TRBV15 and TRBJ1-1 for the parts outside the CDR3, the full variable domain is DAMVIQNPRYQVTQFGKPVTLSCSQTLNHNVMYWYQQKSSQAPKLLFHYYDKDFNNEADTPDNFQSRRPNTSFCFLDIRSPGLGDTAMYLCATSRQNTGGTEAFFGQGTRLTVV.

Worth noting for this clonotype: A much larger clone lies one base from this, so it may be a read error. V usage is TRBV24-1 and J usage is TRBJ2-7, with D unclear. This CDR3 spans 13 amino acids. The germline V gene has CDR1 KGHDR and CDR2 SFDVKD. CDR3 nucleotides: TGTGTCACCAGTGACCCCCAATCCTACGAGCAGTACTTC. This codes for CVTSDPQSYEQYF.

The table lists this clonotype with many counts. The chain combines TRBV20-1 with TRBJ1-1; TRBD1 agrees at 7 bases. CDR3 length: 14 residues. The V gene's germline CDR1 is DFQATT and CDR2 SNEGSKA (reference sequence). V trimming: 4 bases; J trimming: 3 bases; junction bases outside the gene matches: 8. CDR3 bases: TGCAGTGCTATATCGTCGGGACAGCACACTGAAGCTTTCTTT. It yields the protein CSAISSGQHTEAFF.

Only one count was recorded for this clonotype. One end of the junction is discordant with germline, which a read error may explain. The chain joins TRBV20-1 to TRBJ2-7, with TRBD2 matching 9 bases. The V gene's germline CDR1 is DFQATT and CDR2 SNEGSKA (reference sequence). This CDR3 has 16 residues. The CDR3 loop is CSARDPAGGTSNEQCF. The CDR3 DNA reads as TGCAGTGCTAGAGATCCGGCGGGGGGGACATCGAACGAGCAGTGCTTC.

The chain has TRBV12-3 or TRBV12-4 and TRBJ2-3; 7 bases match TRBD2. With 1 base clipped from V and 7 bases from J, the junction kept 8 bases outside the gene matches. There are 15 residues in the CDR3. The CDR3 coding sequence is TGTGCCAGCAGTTTAGGGGGGGGGGTGCAGAATACGCAGTATTTT. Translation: CASSLGGGVQNTQYF.

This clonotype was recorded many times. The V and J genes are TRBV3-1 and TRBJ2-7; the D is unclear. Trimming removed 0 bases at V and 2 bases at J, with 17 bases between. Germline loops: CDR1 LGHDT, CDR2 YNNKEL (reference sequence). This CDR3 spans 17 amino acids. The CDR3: CASSQESAYQKAYEQYF. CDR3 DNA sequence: TGTGCCAGCAGCCAAGAATCAGCCTACCAAAAAGCCTACGAGCAGTACTTC.

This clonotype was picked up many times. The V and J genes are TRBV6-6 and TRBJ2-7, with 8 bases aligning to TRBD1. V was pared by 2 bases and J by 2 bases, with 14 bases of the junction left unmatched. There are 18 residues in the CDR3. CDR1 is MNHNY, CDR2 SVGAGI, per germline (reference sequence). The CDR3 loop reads CASSYRYTGQGVAYEQYF. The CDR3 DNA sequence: TGTGCCAGCAGTTACCGATATACTGGACAGGGAGTAGCCTACGAGCAGTACTTC.

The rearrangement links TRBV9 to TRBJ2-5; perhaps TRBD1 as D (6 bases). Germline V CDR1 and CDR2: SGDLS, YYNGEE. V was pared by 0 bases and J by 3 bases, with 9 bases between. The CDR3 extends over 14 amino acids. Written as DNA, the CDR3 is TGTGCCAGCAGCGTAGGAACAGGGAAAGAGACCCAGTACTTC. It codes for CASSVGTGKETQYF.

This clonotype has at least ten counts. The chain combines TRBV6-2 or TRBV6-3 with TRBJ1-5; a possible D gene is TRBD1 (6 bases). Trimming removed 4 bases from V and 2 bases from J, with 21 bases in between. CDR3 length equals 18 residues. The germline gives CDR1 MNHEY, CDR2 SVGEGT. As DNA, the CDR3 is TGTGCCAGCAGTTCGCAAAATACAGGGCTGGTGGGCAATCAGCCCCAGCATTTT. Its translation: CASSSQNTGLVGNQPQHF.

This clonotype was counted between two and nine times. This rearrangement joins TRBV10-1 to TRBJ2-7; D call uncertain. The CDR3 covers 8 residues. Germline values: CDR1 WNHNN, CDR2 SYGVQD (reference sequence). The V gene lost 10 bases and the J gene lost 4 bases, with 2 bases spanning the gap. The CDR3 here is CAIYEQYF. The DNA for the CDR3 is TGCGCCATATACGAGCAGTACTTC.

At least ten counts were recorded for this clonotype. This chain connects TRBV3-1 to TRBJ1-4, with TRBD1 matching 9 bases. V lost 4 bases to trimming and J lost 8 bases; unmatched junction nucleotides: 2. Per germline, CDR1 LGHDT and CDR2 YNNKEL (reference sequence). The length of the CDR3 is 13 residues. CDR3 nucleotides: TGTGCCAGCAGCCTGACAGGGGGAGAAAAACTGTTTTTT. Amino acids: CASSLTGGEKLFF.

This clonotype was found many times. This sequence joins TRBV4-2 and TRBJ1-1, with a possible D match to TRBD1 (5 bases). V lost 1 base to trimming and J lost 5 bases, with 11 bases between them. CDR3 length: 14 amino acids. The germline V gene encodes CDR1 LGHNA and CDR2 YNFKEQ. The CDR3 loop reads CASSQAGGETEAFF. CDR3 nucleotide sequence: TGTGCCAGCAGCCAAGCTGGGGGGGAAACTGAAGCTTTCTTT.

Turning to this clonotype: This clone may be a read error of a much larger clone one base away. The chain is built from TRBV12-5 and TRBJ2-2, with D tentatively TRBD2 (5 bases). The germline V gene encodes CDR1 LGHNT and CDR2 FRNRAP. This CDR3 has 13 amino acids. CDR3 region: CASGAANTGELSF. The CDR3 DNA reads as TGTGCTAGTGGTGCCGCGAACACCGGGGAGCTGTCTTTT.

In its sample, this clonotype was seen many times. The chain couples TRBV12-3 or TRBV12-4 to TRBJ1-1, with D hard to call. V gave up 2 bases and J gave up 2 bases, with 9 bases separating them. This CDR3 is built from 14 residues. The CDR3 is CASSLRVRNTEAFF. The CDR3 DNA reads TGTGCCAGCAGTTTACGGGTACGAAACACTGAAGCTTTCTTT.

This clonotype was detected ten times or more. The CDR3 sequence is CASSLARLADGSYEQYF. In nucleotides, the CDR3 is TGTGCCAGCAGCTTAGCGAGACTAGCGGATGGCTCCTACGAGCAGTACTTC. The chain joins TRBV11-1 to TRBJ2-7, with 9 bases identical to TRBD2. The CDR3 has 17 residues. V lost 0 bases and J lost 0; bases outside the gene matches: 6. From germline, CDR1 is SGHAT and CDR2 FQDESV (reference sequence).

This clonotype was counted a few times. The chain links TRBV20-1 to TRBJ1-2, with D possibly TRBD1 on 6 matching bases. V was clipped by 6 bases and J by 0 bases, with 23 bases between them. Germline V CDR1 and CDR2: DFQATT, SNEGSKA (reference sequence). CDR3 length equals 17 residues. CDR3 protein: CSATTWGHPNANYGYTF. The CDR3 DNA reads TGCAGTGCCACGACCTGGGGACACCCTAATGCTAACTATGGCTACACCTTC.

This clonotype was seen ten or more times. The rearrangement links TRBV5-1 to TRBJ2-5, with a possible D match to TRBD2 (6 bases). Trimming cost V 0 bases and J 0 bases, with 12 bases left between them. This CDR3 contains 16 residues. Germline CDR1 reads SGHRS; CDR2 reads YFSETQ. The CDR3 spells CASSLVVASDQETQYF. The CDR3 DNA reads TGCGCCAGCAGCTTGGTGGTGGCTAGCGACCAAGAGACCCAGTACTTC.

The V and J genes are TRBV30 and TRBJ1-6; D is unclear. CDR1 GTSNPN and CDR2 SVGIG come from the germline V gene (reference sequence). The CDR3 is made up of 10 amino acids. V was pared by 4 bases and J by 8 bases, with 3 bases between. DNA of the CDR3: TGTGCCTGGAAGTATTCACCCCTCCACTTT. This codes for CAWKYSPLHF.

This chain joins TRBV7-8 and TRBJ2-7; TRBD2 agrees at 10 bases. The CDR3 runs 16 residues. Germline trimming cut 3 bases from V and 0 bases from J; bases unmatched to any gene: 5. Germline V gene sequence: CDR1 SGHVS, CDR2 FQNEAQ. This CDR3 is CASSLASSGSSYEQYF. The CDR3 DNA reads TGTGCCAGCAGCTTGGCTTCTAGCGGGAGCTCCTACGAGCAGTACTTC.